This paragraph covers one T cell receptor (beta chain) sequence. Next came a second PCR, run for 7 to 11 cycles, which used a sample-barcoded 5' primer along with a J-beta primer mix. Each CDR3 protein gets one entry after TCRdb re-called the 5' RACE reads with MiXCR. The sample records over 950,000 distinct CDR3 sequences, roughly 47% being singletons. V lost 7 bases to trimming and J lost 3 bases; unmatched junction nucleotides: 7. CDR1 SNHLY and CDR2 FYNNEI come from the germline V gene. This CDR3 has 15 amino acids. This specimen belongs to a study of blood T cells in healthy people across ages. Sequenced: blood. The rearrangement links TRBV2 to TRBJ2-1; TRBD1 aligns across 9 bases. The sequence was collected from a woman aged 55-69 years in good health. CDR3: CASNGGQGDYNEQFF. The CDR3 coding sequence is TGTGCCAGCAATGGGGGACAGGGAGACTACAATGAGCAGTTCTTC.